This TCR beta chain was profiled in a study of T cells in Graves' hyperthyroidism and ophthalmopathy. Study details: Peripheral blood draws took place at initial diagnosis, ahead of any treatment.

The TCR beta CDR3 regions underwent amplification using RNA transcripts as the source. RT-PCR in the first round (using the HTBI primer set) targeted the TCR CDR3. Via MiXCR, TCRdb re-called the multiplex PCR reads, giving one row per CDR3 protein. The repertoire holds about 360,000 distinct CDR3 sequences, with roughly 13% as singletons. V was cut by 4 bases and J by 5 bases, with 8 bases left in between. CDR3 length: 12 residues. Germline values: CDR1 KGHDR, CDR2 SFDVKD. This clonotype has a handful of counts. No ophthalmopathy progression within 18 months constituted stable Graves' hyperthyroidism. This clonotype was sampled from a woman younger than 30 with Graves' hyperthyroidism. Sequenced input: blood. The chain has TRBV24-1 and TRBJ2-7; no reliable D call. The CDR3: CATSEDSDEQYF. The DNA for the CDR3 is TGTGCCACCAGTGAAGACTCGGACGAGCAGTACTTC.